Reported below is one T cell receptor (beta chain). Its target is unknown. The CDR3 spans 15 residues. Germline V lookup: CDR1 MGHRA, CDR2 YSYEKL. V was clipped by 4 bases and J by 7 bases, with 17 bases between them. This entry is derived from a study of cytomegalovirus exposure and HLA in healthy donors. Study outcomes and limitations: Immune exposure information available was restricted to CMV serostatus.

The PCR employed 60 Vbeta primers together with 13 Jbeta primers. Some clones are missing from TCRdb's copy, which holds only in-frame ones; the method was immunoSEQ multiplex PCR. Altogether 150,000 to 200,000 clones are present, 77% being singletons, with the ten largest covering 1.5% to 2%. This sequence originates from a woman between 25 and 40 years old in good health and CMV-seronegative. The source material was PBMCs. The V and J genes are TRBV4-1 and TRBJ2-1, with D possibly matching TRBD1 (6 bases). The CDR3: CASSRGQTLGNEQFF. The CDR3, as DNA: TGCGCCAGCAGCCGCGGACAGACCCTTGGTAATGAGCAGTTCTTC.